Sequencing of this T cell receptor (beta chain) was carried out in a study of CD8 T cells in ankylosing spondylitis. From the 5' RACE reads, TCRdb called clonotypes with MiXCR, one entry per CDR3 protein. Of roughly 470,000 distinct CDR3 sequences listed, 25% to 30% are singletons. The CDR3 length is 17 residues. From germline, CDR1 is SGHRS and CDR2 YFSETQ. V lost 0 bases and J 0 bases, leaving 13 bases between the germline ends. Study-wide points: A motif of 7 to 9 highly homologous TCR beta variants was seen as apparently characteristic of ankylosing spondylitis blood.

Note on this clonotype: Antigen specificity is unknown.

The chain employs TRBV5-1 and TRBJ2-1, with D unclear. Sample: blood, either unsorted or a sorted T cell fraction (not recorded which). This receptor was taken from a male donor with ankylosing spondylitis. The CDR3 region is CASSLEVHQSSYNEQFF. The CDR3 bases are TGCGCCAGCAGCTTGGAAGTTCATCAGAGCTCCTACAATGAGCAGTTCTTC. Full variable domain (remainder filled in from reference TRBV5-1 and TRBJ2-1): KAGVTQTPRYLIKTRGQQVTLSCSPISGHRSVSWYQQTPGQGLQFLFEYFSETQRNKGNFPGRFSGRQFSNSRSEMNVSTLELGDSALYLCASSLEVHQSSYNEQFFGPGTRLTVL.